The clone carrying this T cell receptor (beta chain) was counted a few times. The data were obtained in a study of memory CD4+ T cells and cytomegalovirus serostatus. TCRdb keeps only in-frame clones here, not all; method: immunoSEQ multiplex PCR. The data show about 56,000 clones, roughly 80% seen once. Single viable CD3+CD4+CD8-CD45RO+ cells were sorted as the memory CD4+ T cells. CMV serostatus came from serum IgG against pp150, pp28, p38, p52. Unmatched junction bases numbered 9, after V lost 2 bases and J lost 5 bases. CDR1 and CDR2 from the germline V gene are SGHNT and YENEEA. The CDR3 is 17 amino acids.

The sequenced sample was memory CD4+ T cells from blood. This chain uses TRBV11-3 with TRBJ2-2; 9 nucleotides match TRBD1. The TCR was taken from an adult in good health and CMV-seronegative. CDR3 protein: CASSLTPHRGLTGELFF. CDR3 in DNA: TGTGCCAGCAGCTTAACCCCGCACAGGGGGCTAACCGGGGAGCTGTTTTTT.